The present entry profiles one T cell receptor (beta chain) with its context. Its antigen is unknown. TCRdb itself ran the RT-PCR reads through MiXCR, one entry per CDR3 protein. The sample contains hundreds of thousands of distinct CDR3 sequences, around a sixth of which appear only once. This entry belongs to a study of response to subunit inactivated influenza vaccine. This CDR3 region has 14 residues. In germline, CDR1 is MDHEN, CDR2 SYDVKM. V was cut by 6 bases and J by 3 bases, with 11 bases left in between. Overall study findings and caveats: The authors put forward the suggestion that each seasonal influenza vaccination may bring in only a limited number of new T cells.

This sequence was found in a man aged 50-60 years who received an inactivated influenza vaccine. Sequencing was performed on PBMCs from blood, taken 4 to 6 days after vaccination. This chain joins TRBV28 and TRBJ2-2; D call uncertain. The CDR3 DNA sequence: TGTGCCAGCAGGGAAAGGCTTGACACCGGGGAGCTGTTTTTT. This codes for CASRERLDTGELFF.